These T cell receptor beta chains were read from a single sample in a study of cytomegalovirus exposure and HLA in healthy donors. The table came from immunoSEQ multiplex PCR; TCRdb's copy has only in-frame clones and leaves some out. This sample yields fewer than 350,000 clones, of which about 90% are seen a single time; approximately 2% belongs to the top ten. The sequenced sample consisted of PBMCs. These receptors all stem from a woman aged 18-29 years in good health and CMV-seronegative. Each CDR3 is given with its conserved first and last residue. D genes are given only for firm matches. A row's size may be missing; if present it is once, few, many or a size class.

d_call,v_call,clone_size,j_call,cdr3_aa,cdr3_nt
-,TRBV19,-,TRBJ1-5,CASSQDSLNQPQHF,TGTGCCAGTAGTCAAGACAGCCTCAATCAGCCCCAGCATTTT
-,TRBV27,-,TRBJ2-1,CASSLPPYNEQFF,TGTGCCAGCAGTCTACCCCCCTACAATGAGCAGTTCTTC
-,TRBV29-1,-,TRBJ2-7,CSVLKRSPLYEQYF,TGCAGCGTTCTTAAGCGGTCCCCCCTCTACGAGCAGTACTTC
-,TRBV2,once,TRBJ2-2,CASTQNSDSWNTGELFF,TGTGCCAGCACGCAAAACTCGGACAGTTGGAACACCGGGGAGCTGTTTTTT
-,TRBV29-1,-,TRBJ2-7,CSVGKTRGSYEQYF,TGCAGCGTGGGAAAAACCCGGGGCTCCTACGAGCAGTACTTC
TRBD1,TRBV6-5,-,TRBJ1-1,CASSYSGQGSEAFF,TGTGCCAGCAGTTATTCCGGACAGGGCTCTGAAGCTTTCTTT
TRBD1,TRBV6-6,-,TRBJ1-2,CASSYPGQETYGYTF,TGTGCCAGCAGTTACCCCGGACAGGAGACTTATGGCTACACCTTC
-,TRBV6-5,-,TRBJ2-7,CASNTRRSEQYF,TGTGCCAGCAATACGCGACGGAGCGAGCAGTACTTC
TRBD1,TRBV5-6,-,TRBJ1-3,CASSFGQGTGNTIYF,TGTGCCAGCAGTTTCGGACAGGGAACTGGAAACACCATATATTTT
-,TRBV5-6,-,TRBJ2-5,CASSLAVGETQYF,TGTGCCAGCAGCTTGGCAGTCGGGGAGACCCAGTACTTC
-,TRBV27,once,TRBJ2-1,CASSEQARSYNEQFF,TGTGCCAGCAGTGAACAGGCCCGCTCCTACAATGAGCAGTTCTTC
TRBD1,TRBV2,-,TRBJ1-4,CAGTGTALMGLFF,TGTGCCGGAACCGGGACAGCCCTAATGGGACTGTTTTTT
TRBD1,TRBV6-1,-,TRBJ2-1,CASSVPTGGLGYNEQFF,TGTGCCAGCAGTGTGCCCACAGGGGGCTTAGGGTACAATGAGCAGTTCTTC
TRBD1,TRBV6-6,-,TRBJ1-1,CASSPLDRGMNTEAFF,TGTGCCAGCAGCCCCCTAGACAGGGGGATGAACACTGAAGCTTTCTTT
-,TRBV14,-,TRBJ1-2,CARQKAGDNKVGYTF,TGTGCCAGACAGAAGGCAGGGGACAACAAGGTAGGCTACACCTTC
-,TRBV6-5,-,TRBJ2-2,CASSGGKTGELFF,TGTGCCAGCAGTGGCGGGAAGACCGGGGAGCTGTTTTTT
TRBD1,TRBV7-3,once,TRBJ1-1,CASSSKPPGQGETEAFF,TGTGCCAGCAGCTCCAAACCACCGGGACAGGGGGAAACTGAAGCTTTCTTT
TRBD1,TRBV19,-,TRBJ2-5,CASSNRGLYQETQYF,TGTGCCAGTAGCAACAGGGGGTTGTACCAAGAGACCCAGTACTTC
-,TRBV7-6,-,TRBJ2-2,CASSSQADGELFF,TGTGCCAGCAGCTCCCAGGCTGACGGGGAGCTGTTTTTT
-,TRBV2,-,TRBJ2-2,CASHGREVTGELFF,TGTGCCAGCCATGGTAGGGAGGTCACCGGGGAGCTGTTTTTT
-,TRBV6-6,once,TRBJ1-3,CASSWSGLGNTIYF,TGTGCCAGCAGTTGGTCAGGACTTGGAAACACCATATATTTT
-,TRBV5-8,-,TRBJ1-6,CASSLGLASSYNSPLHF,TGTGCCAGCAGCTTGGGTCTCGCTAGCTCCTATAATTCACCCCTCCACTTT
TRBD1,TRBV29-1,-,TRBJ1-2,CSVEDRDRGHGYTF,TGCAGCGTTGAAGACCGGGACAGGGGTCATGGCTACACCTTC
TRBD1,TRBV5-1,-,TRBJ2-3,CASSLWTGGADTQYF,TGCGCCAGCAGCTTATGGACAGGGGGGGCAGATACGCAGTATTTT
TRBD2,TRBV9,-,TRBJ2-3,CASSVGVSGGLDTQYF,TGTGCCAGCAGCGTAGGTGTTAGCGGGGGCTTGGATACGCAGTATTTT
TRBD1,TRBV29-1,-,TRBJ1-2,CSVEAPGDRGGYTF,TGCAGCGTTGAAGCCCCCGGGGACAGGGGAGGCTACACCTTC
TRBD1,TRBV5-1,-,TRBJ1-1,CASSFGQGGGTEAFF,TGCGCCAGCAGCTTCGGACAGGGAGGGGGCACTGAAGCTTTCTTT
-,TRBV7-8,-,TRBJ1-4,CASSSSWMTRATNEKLFF,TGTGCCAGCAGCTCCTCGTGGATGACGAGGGCAACTAATGAAAAACTGTTTTTT
-,TRBV11-2,few,TRBJ1-5,CASSEDISNQPQHF,TGTGCCAGCAGCGAGGACATTAGCAATCAGCCCCAGCATTTT
-,TRBV9,once,TRBJ1-1,CASSVAGYTEAFF,TGTGCCAGCAGCGTAGCAGGGTACACTGAAGCTTTCTTT
-,TRBV2,few,TRBJ1-1,CASTRGMGEAFF,TGTGCCAGCACCAGGGGAATGGGTGAAGCTTTCTTT
TRBD2,TRBV5-4,few,TRBJ2-3,CASSPTRGGPDTQYF,TGTGCCAGCAGCCCTACGCGGGGGGGCCCAGATACGCAGTATTTT
-,TRBV19,-,TRBJ2-1,CASSTPRQYNEQFF,TGTGCCAGTAGTACACCGAGACAGTACAATGAGCAGTTCTTC
TRBD1,TRBV19,-,TRBJ2-2,CASIGQGANTGELFF,TGTGCCAGTATCGGACAGGGGGCGAACACCGGGGAGCTGTTTTTT
TRBD2,TRBV10-3,-,TRBJ2-7,CAIGTSGGALPYEQYF,TGTGCCATCGGGACTAGCGGGGGCGCGCTCCCTTACGAGCAGTACTTC
-,TRBV2,-,TRBJ1-4,CASLTWDEKLFF,TGTGCCAGCCTGACATGGGATGAAAAACTGTTTTTT
TRBD1,TRBV19,-,TRBJ1-2,CASWDIRGRGYTF,TGTGCCAGTTGGGACATAAGGGGGCGAGGCTACACCTTC
-,TRBV29-1,-,TRBJ2-7,CSVSTGGSYEQYF,TGCAGCGTTAGTACAGGTGGATCCTACGAGCAGTACTTC
TRBD2,TRBV9,-,TRBJ2-5,CASSLGLAGGETQYF,TGTGCCAGCAGCCTGGGACTAGCGGGGGGAGAGACCCAGTACTTC
TRBD1,TRBV2,-,TRBJ1-5,CASSRQGSNQPQHF,TGTGCCAGCAGTAGACAGGGTAGCAATCAGCCCCAGCATTTT
-,TRBV18,-,TRBJ2-7,CASSPGRGSYEQYF,TGTGCCAGCTCACCCGGGCGGGGCAGCTACGAGCAGTACTTC
-,TRBV5-1,-,TRBJ1-1,CASSLAGGGTEAFF,TGCGCCAGCAGCTTGGCTGGGGGAGGCACTGAAGCTTTCTTT
TRBD2,TRBV7-2,-,TRBJ2-3,CASSPALAGGQDTQYF,TGTGCCAGCAGCCCTGCACTAGCGGGGGGGCAAGATACGCAGTATTTT
TRBD2,TRBV6-4,-,TRBJ2-1,CASSDSMASGGTNNEQFF,TGTGCCAGCAGTGACTCGATGGCTAGCGGGGGTACCAACAATGAGCAGTTCTTC
TRBD2,TRBV18,-,TRBJ2-1,CASSPISSGGPNSYNEQFF,TGTGCCAGCTCACCCATTTCTAGCGGGGGGCCCAATTCCTACAATGAGCAGTTCTTC
TRBD2,TRBV2,-,TRBJ2-7,CASSEWGGTEQYF,TGTGCCAGCAGTGAGTGGGGGGGGACCGAGCAGTACTTC
TRBD1,TRBV6-5,-,TRBJ2-2,CASSYGQGRTGELFF,TGTGCCAGCAGTTACGGACAGGGGAGAACCGGGGAGCTGTTTTTT